These 31 T cell receptor beta chains originate from one sample sequenced in a study of long-term antiretroviral therapy in people with HIV. Version v3.0 of the immunoSEQ assay ran at survey level. The repertoire was sequenced with immunoSEQ multiplex PCR; TCRdb's copy has only in-frame clones and lacks some. The sample records under 15,000 clones, 82% being singletons. Sequences were derived from unsorted PBMCs, sampled about 8 years after starting antiretroviral therapy. The receptors derive from a man in his forties or fifties with HIV.

This chain's CDR3 is CASRGQGPTEAFF. The DNA for the CDR3 is TGTGCCAGCAGGGGACAGGGCCCCACTGAAGCTTTCTTT. This chain uses TRBV6-5 with TRBJ1-1; 9 bases line up with TRBD1. Losses at the gene ends were 6 bases for V and 4 bases for J; bases not matched to a gene: 3. The CDR3 contains 13 residues. Germline CDR1 and CDR2: MNHEY and SVGAGI.

This rearrangement joins TRBV6-5 to TRBJ1-1, with 8 bases that match TRBD1. The germline CDR1 and CDR2 sequences are MNHEY and SVGAGI. V lost 6 bases to trimming and J lost 1 base; unmatched junction nucleotides: 4. This CDR3 has 14 amino acids. This CDR3 reads CASRDDRGNTEAFF. CDR3 DNA: TGTGCCAGCAGGGACGACAGGGGGAACACTGAAGCTTTCTTT.

This chain uses TRBV5-8 with TRBJ1-2; no clear D gene. Looked up from germline, CDR1 is SGHTS and CDR2 is YDEGEE. Trimming cost V 4 bases and J 7 bases, with 20 bases left between them. The CDR3 is 15 amino acids. DNA of the CDR3: TGTGCCAGCAGCCTTGGGCCCGTTAAAAAATCTGGCTACACCTTC. This codes for CASSLGPVKKSGYTF.

This chain joins TRBV7-9 and TRBJ1-1; D is uncertain. CDR1 SEHNR and CDR2 FQNEAQ come from the germline V gene (reference sequence). The CDR3 totals 14 residues. The V and J ends lost 6 bases and 1 base respectively, with 12 bases between them. The CDR3 loop is CASRSQEGNTEAFF. CDR3 nucleotide sequence: TGTGCCAGCAGGTCTCAGGAGGGGAACACTGAAGCTTTCTTT.

This clone has more than one count but fewer than ten. V is TRBV7-9 and J is TRBJ2-5, with D possibly TRBD1 on 6 matching bases. The CDR3 spans 15 residues. Germline CDR1 reads SEHNR; CDR2 reads FQNEAQ (reference sequence). V lost 4 bases and J lost 5, with 17 bases in between. CDR3 in amino acids: CASSSGRVRGETQYF. In DNA form, the CDR3 reads TGTGCCAGCAGCTCTGGACGGGTTAGGGGGGAGACCCAGTACTTC.

The chain uses TRBV6-5 and TRBJ1-5, with a tentative D call TRBD1 (6 bases). Germline assignment: CDR1 MNHEY and CDR2 SVGAGI. V was shortened by 5 bases and J by 4 bases, with 9 bases between the two germline ends. The CDR3 runs to 13 residues. In DNA, the CDR3 is TGTGCCAGCAGTCTACAGGGAAATCAGCCCCAGCATTTT. Protein: CASSLQGNQPQHF.

The rearrangement joins TRBV2 to TRBJ1-5, with 10 bases matching TRBD1. V lost 8 bases and J lost 4; bases outside the gene matches: 2. Germline V gene lookup returns CDR1 SNHLY and CDR2 FYNNEI. The CDR3 runs to 13 residues. The CDR3, as DNA: TGTGCCAGCGACAGGGGGCGAAATCAGCCCCAGCATTTT. It specifies CASDRGRNQPQHF.

The chain combines TRBV19 with TRBJ2-1, with D perhaps TRBD1 (5 bases). The V and J ends lost 7 bases and 4 bases respectively, with 14 bases between them. Germline V lookup: CDR1 LNHDA, CDR2 SQIVND (reference sequence). The CDR3 consists of 14 residues. The CDR3 reads CASKATAFYNEQFF. The CDR3 region has the DNA TGTGCCAGTAAAGCGACAGCCTTTTACAATGAGCAGTTCTTC.

The chain couples TRBV6-5 to TRBJ2-3; unclear D gene. CDR1 is MNHEY and CDR2 is SVGAGI in the germline V gene. With 0 bases removed from V and 4 bases from J, the gap between germline ends came to 5 bases. The CDR3 sequence is 13 residues long. This chain's CDR3 is CASSYSNSDTQYF. CDR3 coding DNA: TGTGCCAGCAGTTACTCGAACTCAGATACGCAGTATTTT.

The chain is built from TRBV27 and TRBJ2-7; 8 bases are shared with TRBD2. Germline V gene data show CDR1 as MNHEY and CDR2 as SMNVEV (reference sequence). The CDR3 sequence is 16 residues long. V lost 4 bases and J lost 3; bases outside the gene matches: 11. In DNA form, the CDR3 reads TGTGCCAGCAGTTCCACGGGGGGGGCGCGCTACTACGAGCAGTACTTC. This translates into CASSSTGGARYYEQYF.

The rearrangement uses TRBV9 and TRBJ2-1; D may be TRBD1 or TRBD2 (7 bases each). This CDR3 spans 13 amino acids. Trimming cost V 2 bases and J 10 bases, with 13 bases left between them. The germline gives CDR1 SGDLS, CDR2 YYNGEE. The DNA of the CDR3 is TGTGCCAGCAGCGTCCTCCAGGGGGGGGAGCAGTTCTTC. Translation: CASSVLQGGEQFF. The whole variable domain, remainder taken from reference TRBV9 and TRBJ2-1, is DSGVTQTPKHLITATGQRVTLRCSPRSGDLSVYWYQQSLDQGLQFLIQYYNGEERAKGNILERFSAQQFPDLHSELNLSSLELGDSALYFCASSVLQGGEQFFGPGTRLTVL.

V is TRBV4-1 and J is TRBJ1-4, with no clear D. Trimming took 3 bases from V and 8 from J, leaving 10 bases between them. CDR1 and CDR2 (germline): MGHRA, YSYEKL. This CDR3 spans 13 amino acids. CDR3 in DNA: TGCGCCAGCAGCCAGATGATAGAGGAAAAACTGTTTTTT. This codes for CASSQMIEEKLFF.

On this clone: Other DNA sequences within the sample encode an identical CDR3. The chain is built from TRBV19 and TRBJ1-1; D is ambiguous. CDR3 length: 13 residues. Trimming stripped 1 base from V and 2 bases from J, with 5 bases between. The germline V gene has CDR1 LNHDA and CDR2 SQIVND (reference sequence). The CDR3 sequence is CASSIGTNTEAFF. Here the CDR3 DNA reads TGTGCCAGTAGTATAGGGACCAACACTGAAGCTTTCTTT.

The rearrangement links TRBV5-3 to TRBJ1-5; D unresolved. TRBV5-3 is placed among ORFs of uncertain function. The CDR3 runs 17 residues. V was shortened by 2 bases and J by 2 bases, with 17 bases between the two germline ends. CDR3 in DNA: TGTGCCAGAAGCTTTAGACCAGCACCCGGGGGCAATCAGCCCCAGCATTTT. Translation gives CARSFRPAPGGNQPQHF.

This sequence joins TRBV10-3 and TRBJ2-2, with D perhaps TRBD2 (5 bases). The germline V gene has CDR1 ENHRY and CDR2 SYGVKD. Trimming took 3 bases from V and 7 from J, leaving 9 bases between them. The CDR3 consists of 13 residues. CDR3 sequence reads: CAISDSVGGELFF. The CDR3 region has the DNA TGTGCCATCAGTGATAGCGTAGGCGGGGAGCTGTTTTTT.

The rearrangement links TRBV7-8 to TRBJ2-1, with D perhaps matching TRBD2 (5 bases). This CDR3 has 12 residues. Germline loops: CDR1 SGHVS, CDR2 FQNEAQ. Trimming cost V 8 bases and J 10 bases, with 15 bases left between them. In DNA, the CDR3 is TGTGCCAGCGGAGGTACGATATGGGAGCAGTTCTTC. It is translated as CASGGTIWEQFF.

The chain links TRBV7-9 to TRBJ1-1, with 8 bases identical to TRBD1. The CDR3 has 13 residues. V trimming: 11 bases; J trimming: 1 base; junction bases outside the gene matches: 6. CDR1 is SEHNR and CDR2 is FQNEAQ in the germline V gene (reference sequence). The CDR3 reads CAGEQGGNTEAFF. CDR3 sequence (DNA): TGTGCCGGAGAACAGGGGGGGAACACTGAAGCTTTCTTT.

The CDR3 coding sequence is TGTGCCATCAGTGAGTCTGGACAGGGGGTTTACAATGAGCAGTTCTTC. Its protein is CAISESGQGVYNEQFF. V and J are TRBV10-3 and TRBJ2-1, with 10 bases aligning to TRBD1. Germline values: CDR1 ENHRY, CDR2 SYGVKD. This CDR3 is 16 amino acids long. V was clipped by 0 bases and J by 4 bases; unmatched bases: 3.

The chain uses TRBV30 and TRBJ1-2, with D maybe TRBD1 (6 bases). Germline V lookup: CDR1 GTSNPN, CDR2 SVGIG (reference sequence). The CDR3 is made up of 14 amino acids. With 5 bases removed from V and 4 bases from J, the gap between germline ends came to 17 bases. The DNA of the CDR3 is TGTGCCTGGTCCTTGGTTGCAGGGGCCTATGGCTACACCTTC. This encodes CAWSLVAGAYGYTF.

V is TRBV5-1 and J is TRBJ1-2; D remains ambiguous. CDR1 is SGHRS and CDR2 is YFSETQ in the germline V gene. The CDR3 contains 12 residues. Deletions cut 0 bases from V and 4 bases from J, with 4 bases between. CDR3 protein: CASSLEGYGYTF. The CDR3 region has the DNA TGCGCCAGCAGCTTGGAAGGCTATGGCTACACCTTC.

This chain's CDR3 is CASSFPLGGKELFHQQETQYF. CDR3 nucleotide sequence: TGTGCCAGCAGTTTCCCTTTAGGGGGGAAAGAACTTTTTCACCAGCAAGAGACCCAGTACTTC. The chain links TRBV28 to TRBJ2-5, with D perhaps being TRBD1 or TRBD2 (6 bases each). Germline loops: CDR1 MDHEN, CDR2 SYDVKM. This CDR3 has 21 residues. V was cut by 3 bases and J by 2 bases, with 31 bases left in between.

The V call is TRBV29-1, the J call TRBJ2-1; 7 bases match TRBD1. V gave up 7 bases and J gave up 0 bases; unmatched junction bases: 12. This CDR3 has 16 amino acids. CDR1 SQVTM and CDR2 ANQGSEA come from the germline V gene. The CDR3: CSAPPTGQSSYNEQFF. In DNA, the CDR3 is TGCAGCGCCCCGCCGACAGGGCAGAGCTCCTACAATGAGCAGTTCTTC.

CDR3 amino acids: CASSGDGQSSNQPQHF. The CDR3 coding sequence is TGTGCCAGCAGTGGAGATGGACAATCTAGCAATCAGCCCCAGCATTTT. The chain joins TRBV2 to TRBJ1-5; D is perhaps TRBD1 (5 bases). CDR3 size: 16 residues. Trimming stripped 4 bases from V and 0 bases from J, with 13 bases between. Germline V gives CDR1 SNHLY, CDR2 FYNNEI.

The chain carries TRBV7-9 and TRBJ2-7, with TRBD1 matching over 8 bases. V shed 4 bases and J 3 bases; nucleotides not matched to a gene: 5. The CDR3 runs 14 residues. The germline V gene encodes CDR1 SEHNR and CDR2 FQNEAQ (reference sequence). The CDR3 loop is CASSSTGANYEQYF. DNA of the CDR3: TGTGCCAGCAGCTCGACAGGGGCCAACTACGAGCAGTACTTC. Together with reference TRBV7-9 and TRBJ2-7, the CDR3 gives the full variable domain: DTGVSQNPRHKITKRGQNVTFRCDPISEHNRLYWYRQTLGQGPEFLTYFQNEAQLEKSRLLSDRFSAERPKGSFSTLEIQRTEQGDSAMYLCASSSTGANYEQYFGPGTRLTVT.

The gene calls are TRBV7-3 and TRBJ1-2; D gene ambiguous. This CDR3 spans 13 amino acids. The germline gives CDR1 SGHTA, CDR2 FQGTGA. V was cut by 2 bases and J by 2 bases, with 6 bases left in between. CDR3: CASSLDGNYGYTF. The CDR3 DNA reads TGTGCCAGCAGCTTAGACGGGAACTATGGCTACACCTTC.

The chain employs TRBV4-1 and TRBJ2-5; 11 bases align to TRBD2. V lost 0 bases and J lost 1; bases outside the gene matches: 4. CDR3 size: 17 residues. The V gene's germline CDR1 is MGHRA and CDR2 YSYEKL. Here the CDR3 reads CASSQDLGLAGQETQYF. CDR3 DNA: TGCGCCAGCAGCCAAGATTTAGGACTAGCGGGCCAAGAGACCCAGTACTTC.

J is TRBJ2-7 and V is TRBV9; D may match TRBD1 or TRBD2 (5 bases each). V shed 1 base and J shed 4 bases, with 15 bases lying between them. Germline CDR1 is SGDLS and CDR2 is YYNGEE. The CDR3 contains 15 residues. The CDR3 bases are TGTGCCAGCAGCGTACTGGGGGATCCAACATACGAGCAGTACTTC. This sequence encodes CASSVLGDPTYEQYF. The full variable domain, rest sourced from reference TRBV9 and TRBJ2-7, is DSGVTQTPKHLITATGQRVTLRCSPRSGDLSVYWYQQSLDQGLQFLIQYYNGEERAKGNILERFSAQQFPDLHSELNLSSLELGDSALYFCASSVLGDPTYEQYFGPGTRLTVT.

This chain uses TRBV7-4 with TRBJ1-6, with D possibly TRBD1 on 5 matching bases. Germline assignment: CDR1 SGHVT and CDR2 SQSDAQ. The CDR3 sequence is 14 residues long. V lost 0 bases to trimming and J lost 8 bases, with 8 bases between them. In DNA form, the CDR3 reads TGTGCCAGCAGCTTAGCCCTAGGGGATTCACCCCTCCACTTT. Residues: CASSLALGDSPLHF.

This chain connects TRBV6-5 to TRBJ1-1; maybe TRBD1 (5 bases). The CDR3 consists of 15 residues. The germline CDR1 and CDR2 sequences are MNHEY and SVGAGI. V was trimmed by 6 bases and J by 0 bases, leaving 14 bases between them. The CDR3 DNA follows: TGTGCCAGCAGGGACCCGGGGGGTATGAACACTGAAGCTTTCTTT. Translation: CASRDPGGMNTEAFF.

The rearrangement links TRBV4-1 to TRBJ2-7; 7 bases align to TRBD1. Trimming removed 0 bases from V and 5 bases from J; junction bases left unmatched: 13. The CDR3 runs 17 residues. The germline V gene has CDR1 MGHRA and CDR2 YSYEKL. This chain's CDR3 is CASSQERGSTGSHEQYF. The CDR3 DNA follows: TGCGCCAGCAGCCAAGAGAGGGGCTCGACAGGGTCCCACGAGCAGTACTTC.

Only a few counts were recorded for this clone. CDR3: CASSPIQGAPGEQYF. In DNA, the CDR3 is TGCGCCAGCAGCCCGATACAGGGGGCGCCAGGCGAGCAGTACTTC. The rearrangement links TRBV4-1 to TRBJ2-7; 9 positions agree with TRBD1. CDR3 length equals 15 residues. Germline V gives CDR1 MGHRA, CDR2 YSYEKL. The V segment lost 4 bases and the J segment 6 bases; nucleotides outside the gene matches: 10.